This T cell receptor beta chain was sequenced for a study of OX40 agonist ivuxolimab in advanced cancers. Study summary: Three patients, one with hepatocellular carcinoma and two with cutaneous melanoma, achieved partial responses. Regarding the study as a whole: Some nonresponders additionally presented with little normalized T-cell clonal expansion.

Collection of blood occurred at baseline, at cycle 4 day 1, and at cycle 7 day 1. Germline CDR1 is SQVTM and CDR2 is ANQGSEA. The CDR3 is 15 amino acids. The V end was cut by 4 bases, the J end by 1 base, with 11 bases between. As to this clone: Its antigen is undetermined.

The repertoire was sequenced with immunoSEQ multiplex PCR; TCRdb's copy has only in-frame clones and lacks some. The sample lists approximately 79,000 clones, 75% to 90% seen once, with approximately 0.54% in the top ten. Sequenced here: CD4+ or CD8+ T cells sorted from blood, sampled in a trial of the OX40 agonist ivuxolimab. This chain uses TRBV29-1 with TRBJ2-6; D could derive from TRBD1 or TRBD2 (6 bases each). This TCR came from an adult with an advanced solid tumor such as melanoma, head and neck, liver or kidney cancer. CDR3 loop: CSVAGDSSGANVLTF. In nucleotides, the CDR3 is TGCAGCGTTGCAGGGGACTCATCTGGGGCCAACGTCCTGACTTTC.